This is a list of T cell receptor beta chains from one sample in a study of cytomegalovirus exposure and HLA in healthy donors. Produced via immunoSEQ multiplex PCR; TCRdb's table is partial and in-frame only. The table lists roughly 100,000 clones, approximately 80% of them singletons, with 1% to 1.5% in the top ten. The sequenced sample consisted of PBMCs. The receptor set was obtained from a young man in good health and CMV-seronegative. CDR3s include the opening cysteine and the closing phenylalanine or tryptophan. The D gene is left open where the match is weak.

D gene	V gene	J gene	CDR3 protein
-	TRBV19	TRBJ2-1	CASSKPQLVNNEQFF
-	TRBV30	TRBJ1-5	CAWSVLVGGPQHF
-	TRBV4-3	TRBJ2-5	CASSQDLSGKETQYF
TRBD1	TRBV27	TRBJ1-5	CASSLGQGGNQPQHF
-	TRBV29-1	-	CSVAGRGSYEQYF
TRBD1	TRBV5-1	TRBJ2-7	CASSLDRVGEQYF
TRBD2	TRBV29-1	TRBJ2-3	CSVVLAGSSDTQYF
-	TRBV21-1	TRBJ1-2	CASSNGRGHGYTF
TRBD2	TRBV9	TRBJ2-2	CASSVRSAGGSTGELFF
-	TRBV28	TRBJ2-3	CASSFLAGSPDTQYF
TRBD2	TRBV4-1	TRBJ2-7	CASSQEGEGPSSYEQYF
-	TRBV10-3	TRBJ1-1	CAISESGGLTEAFF
TRBD2	TRBV27	TRBJ2-3	CASSAAGTSGPRSSTQYF
TRBD1	TRBV9	TRBJ1-2	CASSVETGGSYGYTF
TRBD1	TRBV9	TRBJ1-1	CASSGGGTGVDTEAFF
-	TRBV5-1	TRBJ2-7	CASSLAGTEGEQYF
-	TRBV7-6	TRBJ2-5	CASSLARVQYF
TRBD1	TRBV15	TRBJ1-4	CATSRSNPGTGEKLFF
TRBD1	TRBV5-1	TRBJ2-1	CASSSTGQGSYNEQFF
-	TRBV7-2	TRBJ2-4	CASRPGSQNIQYF
-	TRBV5-4	TRBJ1-1	CASSLAGRGYTEAFF
TRBD2	TRBV19	TRBJ2-3	CASSITGGGQDTQYF
-	TRBV9	TRBJ1-1	CASSVNAAKTEAFF